This T cell receptor beta chain was identified in a study of OX40 agonist ivuxolimab in advanced cancers. Turning to the study itself: Patient treatment consisted of intravenous ivuxolimab administration every 2 weeks at 0.01 to 10 mg/kg. Overall study findings and caveats: At 0.1 to 3.0 mg/kg, CD4+ and CD8+ blood T cells expanded clonally by week 6. Among the lowest peripheral clonal expansion occurred in 0.1-3.0 mg/kg partial responders. On average, CD8+ T cells showed a greater number of expanded clones than CD4+.

Some clones are missing from TCRdb's copy, which holds only in-frame ones; the method was immunoSEQ multiplex PCR. This sample carries 60,000 to 80,000 clones, around nine tenths of them seen once, and the ten largest clones take approximately 0.45%. CDR1 SGDLS and CDR2 YYNGEE come from the germline V gene. This CDR3 spans 15 amino acids. The V gene end was trimmed by 0 bases and the J gene end by 3 bases; junction bases not matched to a gene: 6. This clone was recorded a few times. Antigen specificity is unknown. The chain is built from TRBV9 and TRBJ2-7; 7 positions match TRBD1. The specimen was CD4+ or CD8+ T cells sorted from blood, collected in a trial of the OX40 agonist ivuxolimab. The TCR was taken from an adult with an advanced solid tumor such as melanoma, head and neck, liver or kidney cancer. This CDR3 reads CASSVASGGLYEQYF. The DNA of the CDR3 is TGTGCCAGCAGCGTAGCCTCAGGGGGTCTCTACGAGCAGTACTTC.